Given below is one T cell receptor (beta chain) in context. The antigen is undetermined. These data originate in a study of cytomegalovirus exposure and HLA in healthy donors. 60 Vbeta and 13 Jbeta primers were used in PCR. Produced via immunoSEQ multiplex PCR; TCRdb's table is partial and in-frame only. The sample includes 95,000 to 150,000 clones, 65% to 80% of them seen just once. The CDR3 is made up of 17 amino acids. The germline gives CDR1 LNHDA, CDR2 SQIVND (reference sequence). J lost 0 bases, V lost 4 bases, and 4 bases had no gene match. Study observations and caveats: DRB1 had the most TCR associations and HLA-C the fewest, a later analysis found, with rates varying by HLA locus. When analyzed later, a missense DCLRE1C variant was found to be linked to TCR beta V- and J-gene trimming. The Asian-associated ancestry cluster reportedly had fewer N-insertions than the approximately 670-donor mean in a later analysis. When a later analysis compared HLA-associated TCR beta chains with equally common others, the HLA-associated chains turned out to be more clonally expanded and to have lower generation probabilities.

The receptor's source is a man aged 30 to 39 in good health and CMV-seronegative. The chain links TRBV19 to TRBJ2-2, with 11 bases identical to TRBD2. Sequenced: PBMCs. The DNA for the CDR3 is TGTGCCAGTAGTAGGGGGACTAGCGGTACGAACACCGGGGAGCTGTTTTTT. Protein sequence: CASSRGTSGTNTGELFF.